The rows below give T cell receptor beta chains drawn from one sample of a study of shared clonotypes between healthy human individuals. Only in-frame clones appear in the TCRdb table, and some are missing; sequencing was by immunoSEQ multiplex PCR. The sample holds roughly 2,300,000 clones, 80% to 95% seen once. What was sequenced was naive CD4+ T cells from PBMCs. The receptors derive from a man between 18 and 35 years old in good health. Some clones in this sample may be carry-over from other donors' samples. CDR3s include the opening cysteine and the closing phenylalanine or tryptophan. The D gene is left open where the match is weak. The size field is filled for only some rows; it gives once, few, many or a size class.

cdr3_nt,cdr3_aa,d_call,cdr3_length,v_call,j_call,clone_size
TGTGCCAGCCCACGAGGGCGCAGCTCCTACAATGAGCAGTTCTTC,CASPRGRSSYNEQFF,-,15,TRBV21-1,TRBJ2-1,-
TGTGCCAGCAGTCTTGGGCGGGAGAGTTTCGATACGCAGTATTTT,CASSLGRESFDTQYF,TRBD2,15,TRBV2,TRBJ2-3,-
TGTGCCAGCAGCGTAGTCCAGCGCCCCTACAATGAGCAGTTCTTC,CASSVVQRPYNEQFF,-,15,TRBV9,TRBJ2-1,once
TGTGCCAGCAGCGCCGGGACAGCGATGAACACTGAAGCTTTCTTT,CASSAGTAMNTEAFF,TRBD1,15,TRBV6-1,TRBJ1-1,once
TGTGCCAGTAGTATGTGGGGGCAAGCCACAGATACGCAGTATTTT,CASSMWGQATDTQYF,-,15,TRBV19,TRBJ2-3,-
TGTGCCAGCAGCTTATGGGGGGGCGCATTGGAGACCCAGTACTTC,CASSLWGGALETQYF,-,15,TRBV7-3,TRBJ2-5,-
TGTGCCAGTAGTATAGCGGGGGCGTTAATCTACACCTTC,CASSIAGALIYTF,-,13,TRBV19,TRBJ1-2,-
TGCGCCAGCAGCTTGCCGGTTAGCGGGATAGCCAAAAACATTCAGTACTTC,CASSLPVSGIAKNIQYF,TRBD2,17,TRBV5-1,TRBJ2-4,-
TGCGCCAGCAGCCAAGATTCAGACTATTACAATGAGCAGTTCTTC,CASSQDSDYYNEQFF,-,15,TRBV4-1,TRBJ2-1,-
TGTGCCAGCAGTTCCGGGTGGGGCAGGGAGGGCACTGAAGCTTTCTTT,CASSSGWGREGTEAFF,-,16,TRBV28,TRBJ1-1,-
TGTGCCAGCAGCGAAGCCAGGGAGAACGAGCAGTACTTC,CASSEARENEQYF,-,13,TRBV7-2,TRBJ2-7,-
TGCAGTCTAGGGAAGGAAGAGACCCAGTACTTC,CSLGKEETQYF,-,11,TRBV20-1,TRBJ2-5,-
TGTGCCAGCAGCTTGGGTAGGCGGGACACTGAAGCTTTCTTT,CASSLGRRDTEAFF,-,14,TRBV5-6,TRBJ1-1,few
TGCAGCGTTGATTCGCGCCTCAAATCCGAGGTGTGGGGAAACACCATATATTTT,CSVDSRLKSEVWGNTIYF,-,18,TRBV29-1,TRBJ1-3,-
TGTGCCAGTAGTAGGCCACCTCATCAGGATACGCAGTATTTT,CASSRPPHQDTQYF,-,14,TRBV19,TRBJ2-3,-
TGTGCCAGCTCCATGGGTGGAGGGGGCACCATATATTTT,CASSMGGGGTIYF,-,13,TRBV28,TRBJ1-3,-